This T cell receptor (beta chain) derives from a study of T cells in Graves' hyperthyroidism and ophthalmopathy. Findings of the study overall: Separating ophthalmopathy from stable hyperthyroidism was achieved by a 13 V-J model. Blood held most thyroid clonotypes expanded above 0.001 frequency.

From RNA transcripts, TCR beta CDR3 regions were amplified. The primer set for the first-round RT-PCR of the TCR CDR3 was HTBI. TCRdb re-called the multiplex PCR reads through MiXCR, storing one row per CDR3 protein. The data contain fewer than 700,000 distinct CDR3 sequences, roughly a sixth of them singletons. As concerns this clonotype: Its specificity is not known.

Subjects with ophthalmopathy showed a Clinical Activity Score no lower than 3, a NOSPECS grade no lower than 4, and a duration shorter than 3 months. Over 9 ml of fresh peripheral blood supplied the PBMCs. The sample taken for sequencing was blood. This receptor was taken from a woman aged 18 to 35 with Graves' ophthalmopathy.

The CDR3 spells CASKAALEGGRGLNSPLHF. CDR3 bases: TGTGCCAGCAAGGCCGCCCTGGAAGGGGGTAGGGGTCTGAATTCACCCCTCCACTTT. This chain links TRBV6-2 or TRBV6-3 with TRBJ1-6, with D tentatively TRBD1 (6 bases). Trimming removed 7 bases at V and 7 bases at J, with 29 bases between. This CDR3 region has 19 residues. Germline loops: CDR1 MNHEY, CDR2 SVGEGT.